A single sample is the source of the 15 T cell receptor beta chains below, sequenced in a study of cytomegalovirus exposure and HLA in healthy donors. PCR involved 60 Vbeta and 13 Jbeta primers. Repertoires were generated with immunoSEQ multiplex PCR, while TCRdb's copy carries only in-frame clones and drops some. The repertoire holds over 150,000 clones, with around 63% as singletons. The material sequenced was PBMCs. The receptors come from a woman between 18 and 29 years old in good health and CMV-seropositive.

This chain connects TRBV13 to TRBJ2-7, with TRBD1 identical over 7 bases. CDR1 PRHDT and CDR2 FYEKMQ come from the germline V gene (reference sequence). There are 14 residues in the CDR3. V lost 0 bases to trimming and J lost 6 bases; unmatched junction nucleotides: 5. CDR3 sequence (DNA): TGTGCCAGCAGCTTAGGGAGGGGGCGCTTCGAGCAGTACTTC. This codes for CASSLGRGRFEQYF. The full variable domain, its missing parts supplied by reference TRBV13 and TRBJ2-7, is AAGVIQSPRHLIKEKRETATLKCYPIPRHDTVYWYQQGPGQDPQFLISFYEKMQSDKGSIPDRFSAQQFSDYHSELNMSSLELGDSALYFCASSLGRGRFEQYFGPGTRLTVT.

The J gene is TRBJ2-5, the V gene TRBV9, with TRBD1 as a possible D gene (6 bases). The CDR3 runs 15 residues. With 0 bases removed from V and 5 bases from J, the gap between germline ends came to 14 bases. Looked up from germline, CDR1 is SGDLS and CDR2 is YYNGEE. CDR3 DNA sequence: TGTGCCAGCAGCGTAGAATTGGGGGCCGGGGAGACCCAGTACTTC. The encoded protein is CASSVELGAGETQYF. The full variable domain, in which reference TRBV9 and TRBJ2-5 provide the parts outside the CDR3, is DSGVTQTPKHLITATGQRVTLRCSPRSGDLSVYWYQQSLDQGLQFLIQYYNGEERAKGNILERFSAQQFPDLHSELNLSSLELGDSALYFCASSVELGAGETQYFGPGTRLLVL.

The chain links TRBV19 to TRBJ1-4; D unclear. V was pared by 4 bases and J by 6 bases, with 9 bases between. This CDR3 has 13 residues. CDR1 is LNHDA, CDR2 SQIVND, per germline (reference sequence). The CDR3 is CASSKRPDEKLFF. The CDR3 DNA is TGTGCCAGTAGTAAGCGACCAGATGAAAAACTGTTTTTT.

The chain uses TRBV19 and TRBJ2-5; TRBD1 agrees at 10 bases. The end of the DNA fits TRBJ2-7 better, so the J call may be wrong. Germline V gene lookup returns CDR1 LNHDA and CDR2 SQIVND (reference sequence). The CDR3 spans 17 residues. The CDR3 coding sequence is TGTGCCAGTAGTATTTACGGACAGGGGGAAGCAACCTACGAGCAGTACTTC. This codes for CASSIYGQGEATYEQYF.

The chain combines TRBV28 with TRBJ2-1, with D possibly matching TRBD2 (5 bases). Germline CDR1 and CDR2: MDHEN and SYDVKM. Trimming removed 6 bases from V and 10 bases from J, with 10 bases in between. This CDR3 comprises 11 residues. CDR3 sequence reads: CASSQRREQFF. In DNA, the CDR3 is TGTGCCAGCAGCCAGCGGAGGGAGCAGTTCTTC.

CDR3 nucleotide sequence: TGTGCCAGCAGCTTAAAGGGGTACACTGAAGCTTTCTTT. Encoded protein: CASSLKGYTEAFF. The chain joins TRBV7-2 to TRBJ1-1, with D possibly TRBD1 on 5 matching bases. The CDR3 loop spans 13 amino acids. Germline-derived CDR1 and CDR2 are SGHTA and FQGNSA. V shed 2 bases and J shed 3 bases, with 7 bases lying between them.

The chain recombines TRBV7-6 with TRBJ2-7; 8 bases align to TRBD1. Germline V lookup: CDR1 SGHVS, CDR2 FNYEAQ. There are 17 residues in the CDR3. V lost 0 bases, J lost 4 bases, and 11 bases stayed unmatched. CDR3 sequence: CASSLAAGGALEYEQYF. Here the CDR3 DNA reads TGTGCCAGCAGCTTAGCAGCAGGGGGCGCATTGGAGTACGAGCAGTACTTC.

The chain's CDR3 is CASSLAGGGSHEQYF. For the CDR3, the DNA is TGCGCCAGCAGCTTGGCCGGGGGGGGGTCCCACGAGCAGTACTTC. The chain carries TRBV5-1 and TRBJ2-7; TRBD2 matches at 8 bases. CDR3 length: 15 amino acids. Germline CDR1 reads SGHRS; CDR2 reads YFSETQ. Trimming cost V 0 bases and J 5 bases; bases outside gene matches: 7.

In this sample, this clone turned up a few times. One end of the junction varies from germline; a read error may be responsible. As DNA, the CDR3 is TGTGCCAGCCGGGACAGGGTCTATGGCTTT. Translating it yields CASRDRVYGF. The chain carries TRBV6-1 and TRBJ1-1; TRBD1 agrees at 9 bases. This CDR3 region has 10 residues. CDR1 MNHNS and CDR2 SASEGT come from the germline V gene.

The chain has TRBV7-9 and TRBJ2-7; D is perhaps TRBD2 (5 bases). The germline CDR1 and CDR2 sequences are SEHNR and FQNEAQ (reference sequence). Between the trimmed V and J ends, which lost 5 bases and 3 bases, there was a span of 20 bases. CDR3 size: 16 residues. The CDR3 is CASSKVAGQSLYEQYF. CDR3 in DNA: TGTGCCAGCAGCAAGGTGGCGGGTCAGTCCCTCTACGAGCAGTACTTC.

The chain has TRBV29-1 and TRBJ2-5; 16 nucleotides line up with TRBD2. This CDR3 has 16 amino acids. Germline V gene data show CDR1 as SQVTM and CDR2 as ANQGSEA. V gave up 6 bases and J gave up 5 bases; unmatched junction bases: 9. Here the CDR3 reads CSVKGLAGGLGETQYF. The CDR3 DNA is TGCAGCGTCAAGGGACTAGCGGGGGGGCTCGGGGAGACCCAGTACTTC.

The chain couples TRBV19 to TRBJ2-5; 7 nucleotides agree with TRBD1. J gave up 2 bases and V 4 bases, and 4 bases lay outside the gene matches. CDR1 is LNHDA, CDR2 SQIVND, per germline (reference sequence). The CDR3 runs 14 residues. The CDR3 sequence: CASSRQGFQETQYF. CDR3 DNA: TGTGCCAGTAGTAGACAGGGTTTTCAAGAGACCCAGTACTTC.

This clone has only a few counts. The V and J genes are TRBV9 and TRBJ2-7; the D gene is possibly TRBD2 (6 bases). The germline V gene encodes CDR1 SGDLS and CDR2 YYNGEE. V was shortened by 4 bases and J by 6 bases, with 20 bases between the two germline ends. The CDR3 runs 15 residues. CDR3 region: CASSPRDSGWGEQYF. Written as DNA, the CDR3 is TGTGCCAGCAGCCCGCGGGACTCCGGGTGGGGCGAGCAGTACTTC.

This clone was picked up a small number of times. J is TRBJ2-7 and V is TRBV5-4; D is possibly TRBD1 (5 bases). Deletions cut 0 bases from V and 4 bases from J, with 11 bases between. CDR3 length equals 14 residues. The V gene's germline CDR1 is SGHNT and CDR2 YYREEE (reference sequence). CDR3 DNA: TGTGCCAGCAGCTTGGCCCCAGGGTGGTACGAGCAGTACTTC. It translates to CASSLAPGWYEQYF.

The J gene is TRBJ1-2, the V gene TRBV7-6, with 8 bases lining up with TRBD1. CDR1 and CDR2 from the germline V gene are SGHVS and FNYEAQ. This CDR3 has 13 amino acids. J gave up 6 bases and V 1 base, and 1 base lay outside the gene matches. The CDR3 DNA follows: TGTGCCAGCAGCTTAGGGACAGGGAATGGCTACACCTTC. Its translation is CASSLGTGNGYTF.